The rows below give T cell receptor beta chains drawn from one sample of a study of persistence of HIV-infected CD4 T cells. The antigens of these receptors remain unknown. Some clones are missing from TCRdb's copy, which holds only in-frame ones; the method was immunoSEQ multiplex PCR. The table records roughly 64,000 clones, about 81% of them present only once. This specimen consisted of CD4+ T cells sorted from PBMCs after roughly 18-hour stimulation, obtained from a patient who received antiretroviral therapy. Source of these receptors: an adult man with HIV who was CMV-seropositive. CDR3s include the opening cysteine and the closing phenylalanine or tryptophan. The D gene is left open where the match is weak. Not every row has a clone size; where given, it reads once, few, many or a size class.

D | size | J | V | CDR3 | DNA
- | - | TRBJ2-6 | TRBV5-4 | CASSLVVGRGANVLTF | TGTGCCAGCAGCTTGGTTGTAGGGAGAGGGGCCAACGTCCTGACTTTC
- | - | TRBJ1-2 | TRBV7-3 | CASSGGRANYGYTF | TGTGCCAGCAGCGGGGGCAGAGCTAACTATGGCTACACCTTC
TRBD1 | - | TRBJ1-2 | TRBV3-1/TRBV3-2 | CASPGGVYYGYTF | TGTGCCAGCCCAGGGGGCGTATACTATGGCTACACCTTC
- | - | TRBJ1-4 | TRBV5-1 | CASSLNPQGTNEKLFF | TGCGCCAGCAGCTTGAATCCACAGGGAACTAATGAAAAACTGTTTTTT
- | - | TRBJ2-7 | TRBV28 | CASSNRDAGEHEQYF | TGTGCCAGCAGTAACCGTGACGCAGGAGAGCACGAGCAGTACTTC
TRBD2 | - | TRBJ2-1 | TRBV3-1/TRBV3-2 | CASSGGLAGAQFF | TGTGCCAGCAGCGGTGGGCTAGCGGGGGCCCAGTTCTTC
- | - | TRBJ1-1 | TRBV28 | CASSYQAEAFF | TGTGCCAGCAGTTATCAAGCAGAGGCTTTCTTT
- | once | TRBJ1-4 | TRBV11-2 | CASSLRQSNEKLFF | TGTGCCAGCAGCTTAAGGCAGTCAAATGAAAAACTGTTTTTT
TRBD1 | - | TRBJ1-2 | TRBV19 | CASSGDPGTGYGYTF | TGTGCCAGTAGTGGAGACCCAGGGACAGGGTATGGCTACACCTTC
- | - | TRBJ1-2 | TRBV28 | CASSLAGVRNYGYTF | TGTGCCAGCAGTTTGGCAGGGGTTCGTAACTATGGCTACACCTTC
TRBD1 | - | TRBJ1-5 | TRBV6-5 | CASRGQGEQPQHF | TGTGCCAGCCGGGGACAGGGGGAACAGCCCCAGCATTTT
TRBD1 | - | TRBJ1-3 | TRBV15 | CATSRPPGTGLGNTIYF | TGTGCCACCAGCAGACCCCCTGGGACAGGGCTTGGAAACACCATATATTTT
- | - | TRBJ1-1 | TRBV12-3/TRBV12-4 | CASSFGPTAEAFF | TGTGCCAGCAGTTTTGGTCCGACAGCAGAAGCTTTCTTT
TRBD1 | - | TRBJ2-2 | TRBV7-2 | CASSLRGHSNTGELFF | TGTGCCAGCAGCCTTAGGGGGCACTCAAACACCGGGGAGCTGTTTTTT
- | few | TRBJ2-3 | TRBV25-1 | CASSEWGGRTDTQYF | TGTGCCAGCAGTGAGTGGGGGGGCCGGACAGATACGCAGTATTTT
- | few | TRBJ1-4 | TRBV16 | CASSQARDSEKLFF | TGTGCCAGCAGTCAAGCAAGAGACAGTGAAAAACTGTTTTTT
- | - | TRBJ2-3 | TRBV28 | CASSWGADTQYF | TGTGCCAGCAGTTGGGGGGCAGATACGCAGTATTTT
- | - | TRBJ1-1 | TRBV21-1 | CASSKEWRQEGIGEAFF | TGTGCCAGCAGCAAAGAATGGAGGCAGGAGGGTATCGGTGAAGCTTTCTTT
- | - | TRBJ1-4 | TRBV6-1 | CASSERRLGQGAEKLFF | TGTGCCAGCAGTGAAAGAAGGCTGGGGCAGGGTGCTGAAAAACTGTTTTTT
- | - | TRBJ1-2 | TRBV6-1 | CASSESLPPLQGGYTF | TGTGCCAGCAGTGAATCCTTACCGCCGCTCCAGGGCGGCTACACCTTC
- | - | TRBJ1-1 | TRBV20-1 | CSGVGDTEAFF | TGCAGTGGGGTAGGGGACACTGAAGCTTTCTTT
- | - | TRBJ1-1 | TRBV7-3 | CASSSSPNTEAFF | TGTGCCAGCAGCTCGTCCCCAAATACTGAAGCTTTCTTT
- | - | TRBJ2-6 | TRBV27 | CASSLWASVSGANVLTF | TGTGCCAGCAGTTTATGGGCCAGTGTCTCTGGGGCCAACGTCCTGACTTTC
- | - | TRBJ2-3 | TRBV6-5 | CASTSFADTQYF | TGTGCCAGCACTAGTTTTGCAGATACGCAGTATTTT
- | - | TRBJ1-4 | TRBV21-1 | CASSKRPGGTGGGNEKLFF | TGTGCCAGCAGCAAACGCCCCGGCGGGACAGGGGGCGGCAATGAAAAACTGTTTTTT